These T cell receptor beta chains were read from a single sample in a study of cytomegalovirus exposure and HLA in healthy donors. Sequencing used immunoSEQ multiplex PCR; TCRdb keeps in-frame clones, though not all of them. The table includes about 170,000 clones, 73% detected once. Sequencing was performed on PBMCs. Every receptor here comes from a woman between 18 and 30 years old in good health and CMV-seropositive. Each CDR3 is given with its conserved first and last residue. The D gene is left open where the match is weak. Size is stated for part of the rows, as once, few or many counts, or as a class when the clone is expanded.

TRBJ2-6 | TRBV28 | once | TRBD2 | TGTGCCAGCAGCACCTCATTCCCCCAACTAGCGGGGGGGACTGGGGCCAACGTCCTGACTTTC | CASSTSFPQLAGGTGANVLTF
TRBJ1-3 | TRBV7-8 | few | NA | TGTGCCAGCAGCTTCAGGGGTCCCTCTGGAAACACCATATATTTT | CASSFRGPSGNTIYF
TRBJ1-5 | TRBV30 | NA | NA | TGTGCCGGGGGGGGCAATCAGCCCCAGCATTTT | CAGGGNQPQHF
TRBJ1-2 | TRBV13 | NA | TRBD1 | TGTGCCAGCAGCCGCTGGACAGGGGTCGATGGCTACACCTTC | CASSRWTGVDGYTF
TRBJ2-7 | TRBV7-9 | once | TRBD1 | TGTGCCAGCAGCTCAACAGGGGAACACCCCTACGAGCAGTACTTC | CASSSTGEHPYEQYF
TRBJ2-5 | TRBV11-2 | few | TRBD2 | TGTGCCAGCAGCTTAAGCGGGGGGGGCTACCAAGAGACCCAGTACTTC | CASSLSGGGYQETQYF
TRBJ2-7 | TRBV21-1 | NA | NA | TGTGCCAGCAGTCTGGGACAGGAGACCTACGAGCAGTACTTC | CASSLGQETYEQYF
TRBJ1-6 | TRBV7-3 | NA | NA | TGTGCCAGCAGCTTGGCAGGAGGTGATAATTCACCCCTCCACTTT | CASSLAGGDNSPLHF
TRBJ1-4 | TRBV7-9 | NA | NA | TGTGCCAGCAGCTCTACGGTCCGAGAGGGACTGTTTTTT | CASSSTVREGLFF
TRBJ2-5 | TRBV13 | NA | NA | TGTGCCAGCAGCCGCGAAGAGACCCAGTACTTC | CASSREETQYF
TRBJ1-2 | TRBV12-5 | once | NA | TGTGCTAGTGCCCCAGGGACAACAGCTAACTATGGCTACACCTTC | CASAPGTTANYGYTF
TRBJ2-2 | TRBV7-9 | NA | TRBD2 | TGTGCCAGCAGCTTCGACGGGACTAGCCCCGGGGAGCTGTTTTTT | CASSFDGTSPGELFF
TRBJ2-7 | TRBV27 | NA | TRBD1 | TGTGCCAGCAGTTCTACAGGGGGCTCCTACGAGCAGTACTTC | CASSSTGGSYEQYF
TRBJ2-7 | TRBV6-1 | NA | TRBD2 | TGTGCCACGGTGGGGGGGGTCACCTACGAGCAGTACTTC | CATVGGVTYEQYF
TRBJ1-1 | TRBV7-6 | NA | TRBD1 | TGTGCCAGCAGCCTAGGGGGCAGGGACACTGAAGCTTTCTTT | CASSLGGRDTEAFF
TRBJ2-3 | TRBV11-2 | NA | TRBD2 | TGTGCCAGCAGCAAGACTAGCGGGGGGACTAGCACAGATACGCAGTATTTT | CASSKTSGGTSTDTQYF
TRBJ2-7 | TRBV27 | NA | TRBD2 | TGTGCCAGCAGTGCCGGGACTAGCGATTACGAGCAGTACTTC | CASSAGTSDYEQYF
TRBJ1-1 | TRBV5-3 | NA | NA | TGTGCCAGAAGCTTACTCGGCACTGAAGCTTTCTTT | CARSLLGTEAFF
TRBJ1-4 | TRBV18 | once | NA | TGTGCCAGCTCACTATACAGGGTTTCCGGATCTAATGAAAAACTGTTTTTT | CASSLYRVSGSNEKLFF
TRBJ1-1 | TRBV27 | NA | TRBD1 | TGTGCCAGCAGTCCCCTAAGGACAGGCGGGGGGACTGAAGCTTTCTTT | CASSPLRTGGGTEAFF
TRBJ2-1 | TRBV7-2 | NA | TRBD2 | TGTGCCAGCAGCTCACTAGCGGGGGGACGGGGTGAGCAGTTCTTC | CASSSLAGGRGEQFF
TRBJ2-7 | TRBV6-5 | NA | TRBD1 | TGTGCCAGCAGTTACGACAGGGGTTACGAGCAGTACTTC | CASSYDRGYEQYF
TRBJ2-5 | TRBV2 | NA | TRBD2 | TGTGCCAGCAGTGAAGCGGGTAGCGGGGTGTCCCAGTACTTC | CASSEAGSGVSQYF
TRBJ1-1 | TRBV9 | NA | NA | TGTGCCAGCAGCCCCGGCGGGGGGCCTCGTGAAGCTTTCTTT | CASSPGGGPREAFF
TRBJ2-7 | TRBV27 | NA | TRBD2 | TGTGCCAGCAGTACGTTCGGGACTAGCGCATTCTTC | CASSTFGTSAFF
TRBJ2-4 | TRBV6-5 | NA | NA | TGTGCCAGCAGTTACGAGGGAGGAATTCAGTACTTC | CASSYEGGIQYF
TRBJ2-1 | TRBV11-2 | few | TRBD1 | TGTGCCAGCAGCTACACCGGGACAGATTACAATGAGCAGTTCTTC | CASSYTGTDYNEQFF
TRBJ1-1 | TRBV4-1 | NA | TRBD1 | TGCGCCAGCAGCCACCCGACAGGGTTTGAAGCTTTCTTT | CASSHPTGFEAFF
TRBJ2-5 | TRBV7-3 | NA | TRBD1 | TGTGCCAGCAGCCGCACAGGGGGCCCGGAGACCCAGTACTTC | CASSRTGGPETQYF
TRBJ2-1 | TRBV4-3 | NA | TRBD2 | TGCGCCAGCAGCCAGGAGGGACTAGATGAGCAGTTCTTC | CASSQEGLDEQFF
TRBJ1-5 | TRBV4-1 | NA | TRBD1 | TGCGCCAGCAGCCAGGCGACAGGGCTCCATCAGCCCCAGCATTTT | CASSQATGLHQPQHF
TRBJ2-3 | TRBV11-1 | NA | TRBD2 | TGTGCCAGCAGCCCAAATCATGAGCTAGCGGGGAACCGATATACGCAGTATTTT | CASSPNHELAGNRYTQYF
TRBJ2-4 | TRBV28 | NA | TRBD1 | TGTGCCAGCAGTTTAGTGGACAGGGACCCCAAAAACATTCAGTACTTC | CASSLVDRDPKNIQYF
TRBJ2-4 | TRBV21-1 | NA | NA | TGTGCCAGCAGCAAAGAGATCCCGGGACTAGCGGGGGGGCAGGCCAAAAACATTCAGTACTTC | CASSKEIPGLAGGQAKNIQYF
TRBJ1-6 | TRBV25-1 | NA | NA | TGTGCCAGCAGTGCCCCAGGAAGTGGGTCACCCCTCCACTTT | CASSAPGSGSPLHF
TRBJ2-1 | TRBV5-1 | NA | NA | TGCGCCAGCAGCCTTTCGGGAAACTACAATGAGCAGTTCTTC | CASSLSGNYNEQFF
TRBJ1-5 | TRBV30 | NA | TRBD1 | TGTGCCTGGAGTGTAAGCCAGGGGGATCAGCCCCAGCATTTT | CAWSVSQGDQPQHF